One and the same sample provided the 27 T cell receptor beta chains below, sequenced in a study of graft-versus-host responses after intestinal transplantation. Clones were read by immunoSEQ multiplex PCR, and TCRdb kept only the in-frame ones, dropping some. In the table there are roughly 120,000 clones, 85% to 95% of which are singletons. These TCRs are of unknown antigen specificity. Here the sequenced sample was unstimulated CD8+ T cells sorted from spleen or lymph node cells, taken before intestinal transplant. Receptor source: a human donor who received an intestinal transplant.

The chain recombines TRBV18 with TRBJ1-3, with D unclear. Looked up from germline, CDR1 is KGHSH and CDR2 is LQKENI. V was trimmed by 2 bases and J by 8 bases, leaving 13 bases between them. The CDR3 sequence is 14 residues long. The CDR3 DNA reads TGTGCCAGCTCACCATCCCTCGAGTGGGACACCATATATTTT. It specifies CASSPSLEWDTIYF.

This rearrangement joins TRBV19 to TRBJ1-4; 8 nucleotides agree with TRBD1. This CDR3 contains 16 residues. The V gene end was trimmed by 3 bases and the J gene end by 7 bases; junction bases not matched to a gene: 10. The germline gives CDR1 LNHDA, CDR2 SQIVND (reference sequence). In nucleotides, the CDR3 is TGTGCCAGTAGTATCGGTACAGGGGGATTGAGTGAAAAACTGTTTTTT. This codes for CASSIGTGGLSEKLFF.

The V call is TRBV11-2, the J call TRBJ2-7; D possibly uses TRBD1 or TRBD2 (5 bases each). CDR3 length: 15 residues. V was cut by 0 bases and J by 1 base, with 10 bases left in between. Per germline, CDR1 SGHAT and CDR2 FQNNGV. The CDR3 DNA is TGTGCCAGCAGCTTAGAGTGGGACGGTTCCTACGAGCAGTACTTC. Its protein is CASSLEWDGSYEQYF.

The chain uses TRBV6-1 and TRBJ2-5; D possibly matches TRBD1 or TRBD2 (5 bases each). The germline V gene has CDR1 MNHNS and CDR2 SASEGT. Trimming cost V 5 bases and J 5 bases, with 18 bases left between them. The CDR3 extends over 15 amino acids. Here the CDR3 reads CASSPTEGDRETQYF. The CDR3 DNA sequence: TGTGCCAGCAGTCCGACAGAAGGGGACCGGGAGACCCAGTACTTC.

J is TRBJ2-7 and V is TRBV21-1; the table's D call TRBD1 went unverified against the DNA. TRBV21-1 is shown as a pseudogene. The CDR3 covers 13 residues. The CDR3, as DNA: TGTGCCAGCAGGGACAGGGATGGGAACGAGCAGTACTTC. The encoded protein is CASRDRDGNEQYF.

The genes are TRBV9 and TRBJ2-7; TRBD1 is a possible D gene (6 bases). Germline CDR1 is SGDLS and CDR2 is YYNGEE. This CDR3 is built from 16 residues. The germline V and J ends were trimmed by 4 bases and 6 bases, with 23 bases remaining between them. For the CDR3, the DNA is TGTGCCAGCAGCCTCACGGCCCCTGCAGGGGCCGGCGAGCAGTACTTC. Encoded protein: CASSLTAPAGAGEQYF.

The chain combines TRBV19 with TRBJ1-2; no reliable D call. V lost 5 bases and J 2 bases, leaving 15 bases between the germline ends. This CDR3 region has 15 residues. Germline CDR1 reads LNHDA; CDR2 reads SQIVND (reference sequence). The CDR3 coding sequence is TGTGCCAGTAGTGATAAGTGGACGGGGAACTATGGCTACACCTTC. Its translation is CASSDKWTGNYGYTF.

The rearrangement links TRBV5-6 to TRBJ2-7; the D call may be TRBD1 or TRBD2 (5 bases each). Per the germline V gene, CDR1 is SGHDT and CDR2 is YYEEEE. The CDR3 sequence is 12 residues long. Trimming took off 4 bases at V and 7 bases at J, with 12 bases between the two ends. In DNA, the CDR3 is TGTGCCAGCAGCCGGGGCCTTACTGAGCAGTACTTC. Translation gives CASSRGLTEQYF.

The chain links TRBV19 to TRBJ2-1; D not resolved. Germline V CDR1 and CDR2: LNHDA, SQIVND (reference sequence). The germline V and J ends were trimmed by 6 bases and 4 bases, with 4 bases remaining between them. The CDR3 runs to 11 residues. The CDR3 DNA reads TGTGCCAGTAGAGTATACAATGAGCAGTTCTTC. Translating it yields CASRVYNEQFF.

The chain has TRBV28 and TRBJ2-7; D might be TRBD2 (6 bases). Germline V gene lookup returns CDR1 MDHEN and CDR2 SYDVKM. V dropped 8 bases and J dropped 6 bases, with 23 bases sitting between them. The CDR3 is made up of 15 amino acids. The CDR3 bases are TGTGCCAGCTCCTATGAGATGGGGGGTTACGGCGAGCAGTACTTC. It codes for CASSYEMGGYGEQYF.

This clone was seen only a few times. The J gene is TRBJ2-7, the V gene TRBV13; D not certain. The length of the CDR3 is 13 residues. The V end was cut by 6 bases, the J end by 7 bases, with 16 bases between. The germline V gene has CDR1 PRHDT and CDR2 FYEKMQ (reference sequence). The CDR3 here is CASSSPLSLEQYF. The CDR3 bases are TGTGCCAGCAGTTCTCCACTATCCCTAGAGCAGTACTTC.

The V and J genes are TRBV7-6 and TRBJ2-1; 9 bases agree with TRBD2. Per germline, CDR1 SGHVS and CDR2 FNYEAQ. The CDR3 has 16 amino acids. The junction had 9 bases not matched to a gene; V was cut back by 2 bases and J by 7 bases. The CDR3 nucleotides are TGTGCCAGCAGCTTATGGGGGGCTAGCGGGAAGAATGAGCAGTTCTTC. Translation: CASSLWGASGKNEQFF.

CDR3 residues: CSAPGEAFF. The CDR3 region has the DNA TGCAGTGCGCCCGGGGAAGCTTTCTTT. The chain carries TRBV20-1 and TRBJ1-1; D gene uncertain. Germline lookup yields CDR1 DFQATT and CDR2 SNEGSKA (reference sequence). The CDR3 runs 9 residues. V dropped 6 bases and J dropped 8 bases, with 7 bases sitting between them.

The chain carries TRBV5-1 and TRBJ2-3; 12 bases are a match to TRBD2. V gave up 1 base and J gave up 1 base; unmatched junction bases: 4. Germline-derived CDR1 and CDR2 are SGHRS and YFSETQ. The CDR3 is made up of 17 amino acids. The CDR3 region has the DNA TGCGCCAGCAGCTTGAAGGGACTAGCGGGTGGCACAGATACGCAGTATTTT. Encoded protein: CASSLKGLAGGTDTQYF.

The CDR3 protein is CASSISVGQGGNTIYF. Here the CDR3 DNA reads TGTGCCAGCAGCATTAGCGTCGGACAGGGAGGAAACACCATATATTTT. The chain links TRBV2 to TRBJ1-3, with TRBD1 matching over 8 bases. The CDR3 has 16 amino acids. Germline CDR1 reads SNHLY; CDR2 reads FYNNEI. Trimming took 6 bases from V and 4 from J; bases not matched to a gene: 11.

This clone is a singleton in its sample. This sequence joins TRBV15 and TRBJ2-3, with D uncertain. CDR3 length: 15 amino acids. Germline assignment: CDR1 LNHNV and CDR2 YYDKDF (reference sequence). Trimming cost V 0 bases and J 4 bases, with 11 bases left between them. CDR3 amino acids: CATSRDLTPSDTQYF. The DNA for the CDR3 is TGTGCCACCAGCAGAGATTTAACTCCTTCAGATACGCAGTATTTT.

V usage is TRBV28 and J usage is TRBJ1-5; D perhaps matches TRBD1 (6 bases). Deletions cut 1 base from V and 0 bases from J, with 10 bases between. The germline CDR1 and CDR2 sequences are MDHEN and SYDVKM. The CDR3 is 16 amino acids. The CDR3 protein is CASSLFGQSSNQPQHF. CDR3 sequence (DNA): TGTGCCAGCAGTTTATTCGGACAGAGTAGCAATCAGCCCCAGCATTTT. Full variable domain (outside the CDR3, taken from reference TRBV28 and TRBJ1-5): DVKVTQSSRYLVKRTGEKVFLECVQDMDHENMFWYRQDPGLGLRLIYFSYDVKMKEKGDIPEGYSVSREKKERFSLILESASTNQTSMYLCASSLFGQSSNQPQHFGDGTRLSIL.

CDR3 residues: CASSSPGQRYEQYF. The CDR3 bases are TGTGCCAGCAGCTCGCCGGGACAGCGCTACGAGCAGTACTTC. This chain joins TRBV7-9 and TRBJ2-7; TRBD1 matches 7 bases. Germline V gene data show CDR1 as SEHNR and CDR2 as FQNEAQ (reference sequence). This CDR3 has 14 amino acids. Trimming at V came to 4 bases and at J to 3 bases, leaving 6 bases not matched to a gene. The whole variable domain, remainder taken from reference TRBV7-9 and TRBJ2-7, is DTGVSQNPRHKITKRGQNVTFRCDPISEHNRLYWYRQTLGQGPEFLTYFQNEAQLEKSRLLSDRFSAERPKGSFSTLEIQRTEQGDSAMYLCASSSPGQRYEQYFGPGTRLTVT.

This CDR3 is CASSLFIPKGGRLSGANVLTF. The CDR3 nucleotides read TGTGCCAGCAGTTTATTCATCCCTAAGGGAGGGAGACTCTCTGGGGCCAACGTCCTGACTTTC. The chain has TRBV27 and TRBJ2-6; TRBD2 matches 7 bases. Germline V gene sequence: CDR1 MNHEY, CDR2 SMNVEV (reference sequence). With 1 base clipped from V and 0 bases from J, the junction kept 15 bases outside the gene matches. The CDR3 spans 21 residues.

This clone was picked up one time. V and J are TRBV7-8 and TRBJ2-7; D might be TRBD1 or TRBD2, each matching 5 bases. The V gene lost 5 bases and the J gene lost 0 bases, with 20 bases spanning the gap. The germline V gene encodes CDR1 SGHVS and CDR2 FQNEAQ. The CDR3 is 17 residues long. The CDR3 loop reads CASSQISGTTFSYEQYF. Written as DNA, the CDR3 is TGTGCCAGCAGCCAGATCTCGGGGACGACCTTCTCCTACGAGCAGTACTTC.

The chain recombines TRBV27 with TRBJ2-7; D gene unclear. CDR1 is MNHEY and CDR2 is SMNVEV in the germline V gene (reference sequence). Trimming cost V 8 bases and J 0 bases, with 11 bases left between them. The CDR3 has 13 residues. The CDR3 reads CASSRTSSYEQYF. Written as DNA, the CDR3 is TGTGCCAGCTCCAGGACCTCCTCCTACGAGCAGTACTTC.

The J gene is TRBJ2-3, the V gene TRBV6-5; D gene unclear. The CDR3 is made up of 14 amino acids. V lost 2 bases and J lost 3, with 9 bases in between. Per germline, CDR1 MNHEY and CDR2 SVGAGI. The CDR3 DNA sequence: TGTGCCAGCAGTTACATGGGCGGTACAGATACGCAGTATTTT. Translated: CASSYMGGTDTQYF.

This chain links TRBV6-5 with TRBJ2-3, with D possibly matching TRBD1 (5 bases). The CDR3 is 16 amino acids. Germline lookup yields CDR1 MNHEY and CDR2 SVGAGI. Trimming stripped 0 bases from V and 0 bases from J, with 10 bases between. CDR3 DNA: TGTGCCAGCAGTTACTCCAGGGATACAAGCACAGATACGCAGTATTTT. It yields the protein CASSYSRDTSTDTQYF.

The chain uses TRBV10-2 and TRBJ2-5; D might be TRBD1 or TRBD2, each matching 5 bases. The end of the DNA aligns better with TRBJ2-7, so the J call may be wrong. CDR1 WSHSY and CDR2 SAAADI come from the germline V gene. CDR3 length: 14 residues. The CDR3 DNA reads as TGCGCCAGCAGTACGGGGCCCTGGTCCTACGAGCAGTACTTC. Translation gives CASSTGPWSYEQYF.

V is TRBV27 and J is TRBJ1-1; TRBD1 agrees at 7 bases. There are 15 residues in the CDR3. V lost 2 bases, J lost 1 base, and 4 bases stayed unmatched. The germline CDR1 and CDR2 sequences are MNHEY and SMNVEV (reference sequence). In nucleotides, the CDR3 is TGTGCCAGCAGTTTAAGCCGACAGGGGAACACTGAAGCTTTCTTT. It encodes CASSLSRQGNTEAFF.

V and J are TRBV7-9 and TRBJ2-1, with D possibly TRBD2 on 6 matching bases. Germline V CDR1 and CDR2: SEHNR, FQNEAQ (reference sequence). V lost 1 base, J lost 4 bases, and 14 bases lay in between. The CDR3 is made up of 16 amino acids. This chain's CDR3 is CASSLVPAGSYNEQFF. The CDR3 DNA reads as TGTGCCAGCAGCTTAGTGCCAGCGGGCTCATACAATGAGCAGTTCTTC. Variable domain in full (rest from reference TRBV7-9 and TRBJ2-1): DTGVSQNPRHKITKRGQNVTFRCDPISEHNRLYWYRQTLGQGPEFLTYFQNEAQLEKSRLLSDRFSAERPKGSFSTLEIQRTEQGDSAMYLCASSLVPAGSYNEQFFGPGTRLTVL.

This clone has only one observation. The chain has TRBV7-2 and TRBJ2-5; D remains unclear. The CDR3 length is 15 residues. From germline, CDR1 is SGHTA and CDR2 FQGNSA. Trimming left V 1 base short and J 2 bases short, with 11 bases between. The CDR3 region is CASSLEALSQETQYF. The CDR3 bases are TGTGCCAGCAGCTTAGAAGCGCTCTCGCAAGAGACCCAGTACTTC.